Listed below are T cell receptor beta chains from one sample, sequenced in a study of blood T cell repertoires in COVID-19. Profiled with immunoSEQ multiplex PCR; TCRdb holds only in-frame clones, not every one. The sample comprises 200,000 or so clones, 80% to 85% of which are singletons, and about 4.8% rests with the top ten. Sequences were obtained from peripheral blood. The receptors were gathered from a woman between 25 and 40 years old with acute or convalescent COVID-19. Each CDR3 is given with its conserved first and last residue. A D gene is named only where the DNA matches it firmly. Size tells how often a clone was seen (once, few, many) or the class of an expanded clone, and some rows leave it out.

TRBV6-5	TRBJ1-5	few	TRBD1	TGTGCCAGCAGTTCCCGAACGACAGGGTGGGGGCAGCCCCAGCATTTT	CASSSRTTGWGQPQHF
TRBV5-1	TRBJ1-3	-	TRBD1	TGCGCCAGCAGCTTCGTGGGACAGGGAAACACCATATATTTT	CASSFVGQGNTIYF
TRBV9	TRBJ2-7	-	TRBD1	TGTGCCAGCAGCGTAGAAGGGACAGCCTACGAGCAGTACTTC	CASSVEGTAYEQYF
TRBV30	TRBJ1-2	-	-	TGTGCCTGGAGTGTCGGCTCCGGGCAGGGGATCGGCTACACCTTC	CAWSVGSGQGIGYTF
TRBV7-2	TRBJ1-2	-	-	TGTGCCAGCAGCTTAGCTCCAGGCCCTTATGGCTACACCTTC	CASSLAPGPYGYTF
TRBV29-1	TRBJ2-1	-	-	TGCAGCGTTGAACCTAGATACAATGAGCAGTTCTTC	CSVEPRYNEQFF
TRBV5-4	TRBJ2-1	once	TRBD2	TGTGCCAGCAGCGCGGGACTAGGGGCTTACAATGAGCAGTTCTTC	CASSAGLGAYNEQFF
TRBV11-2	TRBJ2-1	-	-	TGTGCCAGCAGCTTAGTGTTCGGCAGGAACAATGAGCAGTTCTTC	CASSLVFGRNNEQFF
TRBV7-3	TRBJ2-7	-	TRBD2	TGTGCCAGCAGCCCTAGCGGGGTCTCGCTGGAGCAGTACTTC	CASSPSGVSLEQYF
TRBV5-1	TRBJ2-7	-	TRBD2	TGCGCCAGCAGCTTGGTAGGGACTAGTTCTGGCGAGCAGTACTTC	CASSLVGTSSGEQYF
TRBV5-4	TRBJ2-1	-	TRBD1	TGTGCCAGCAGATTGGACAGGGGGCGCAACGATGAGCAGTTCTTC	CASRLDRGRNDEQFF
TRBV27	TRBJ1-2	-	-	TGTGCCAGCAGTTACGGCAGGGCCCCTAACTATGGCTACACCTTC	CASSYGRAPNYGYTF
TRBV12-3/TRBV12-4	TRBJ1-1	-	-	TGTGCCAGCGGACATCTCAACACTGAAGCTTTCTTT	CASGHLNTEAFF
TRBV28	TRBJ1-5	-	-	TGTGCCAGCAGTTTATCTTCGCAGGTAACCCAGCCCCAGCATTTT	CASSLSSQVTQPQHF
TRBV30	TRBJ2-1	-	-	TGTGCCTGGAGTGACTTGGCGGTCGATATGGGTGAGCAGTTCTTC	CAWSDLAVDMGEQFF
TRBV6-5	TRBJ1-2	-	-	TGTGCCAGCCGAGGCGGGAACTATGGCTACACCTTC	CASRGGNYGYTF
TRBV29-1	TRBJ2-1	few	TRBD2	TGCAGCTCTACAGTAGCGGGAGGCCCCTACAATGAGCAGTTCTTC	CSSTVAGGPYNEQFF
TRBV28	TRBJ1-5	-	TRBD1	TGTGCCAGCAGAAGGGGGCGGAATGGCAATCAGCCCCAGCATTTT	CASRRGRNGNQPQHF
TRBV9	TRBJ1-3	-	-	TGTGCCAGCAGCGGTCCGGGACACCCTGGAAACACCATATATTTT	CASSGPGHPGNTIYF
TRBV5-4	TRBJ2-5	-	TRBD1	TGTGCCAGCGGTTCTGACGGGACAGGAGTCCAAGAGACCCAGTACTTC	CASGSDGTGVQETQYF
TRBV29-1	TRBJ1-5	-	-	TGCAGCGTTGGGGACACCCATCAGCCCCAGCATTTT	CSVGDTHQPQHF
TRBV28	TRBJ1-2	-	-	TGTGCCAGCAGTCCCCCCATGGGGCGGTCTGGCTACACCTTC	CASSPPMGRSGYTF
TRBV27	TRBJ2-3	-	TRBD2	TGTGCCAGCAGTTTACGGGGACTAGCGGGAACAGATACGCAGTATTTT	CASSLRGLAGTDTQYF
TRBV12-3/TRBV12-4	TRBJ2-3	-	-	TGTGCCAGCAGCCCCGGGGCAGATACGCAGTATTTT	CASSPGADTQYF
TRBV5-1	TRBJ2-7	-	TRBD2	TGCGCCAGCAGCCTCCGGGCCCGACTAGCGCTCAGCTCCTACGAGCAGTACTTC	CASSLRARLALSSYEQYF
TRBV3-1/TRBV3-2	TRBJ2-5	-	-	TGTGCCAGCAGCTTACAGGACCACCCCGTTGCAGAGACCCAGTACTTC	CASSLQDHPVAETQYF
TRBV5-4	TRBJ2-7	-	TRBD1	TGTGCCAGCAGCTTGAGGGGGCGCGAGCAGTACTTC	CASSLRGREQYF
TRBV11-2	TRBJ2-1	-	TRBD2	TGTGCCAGCAGCTTTTCTTTCAGCGGGGGGGACAATGAGCAGTTCTTC	CASSFSFSGGDNEQFF
TRBV7-2	TRBJ2-2	-	-	TGTGCCAGCAGCTTAGCGGGAGCGAAAACTGACGGGGAGCTGTTTTTT	CASSLAGAKTDGELFF
TRBV10-3	TRBJ2-1	-	TRBD2	TGTGCCATGGCATTAGCGGGTAACAATGAGCAGTTCTTC	CAMALAGNNEQFF